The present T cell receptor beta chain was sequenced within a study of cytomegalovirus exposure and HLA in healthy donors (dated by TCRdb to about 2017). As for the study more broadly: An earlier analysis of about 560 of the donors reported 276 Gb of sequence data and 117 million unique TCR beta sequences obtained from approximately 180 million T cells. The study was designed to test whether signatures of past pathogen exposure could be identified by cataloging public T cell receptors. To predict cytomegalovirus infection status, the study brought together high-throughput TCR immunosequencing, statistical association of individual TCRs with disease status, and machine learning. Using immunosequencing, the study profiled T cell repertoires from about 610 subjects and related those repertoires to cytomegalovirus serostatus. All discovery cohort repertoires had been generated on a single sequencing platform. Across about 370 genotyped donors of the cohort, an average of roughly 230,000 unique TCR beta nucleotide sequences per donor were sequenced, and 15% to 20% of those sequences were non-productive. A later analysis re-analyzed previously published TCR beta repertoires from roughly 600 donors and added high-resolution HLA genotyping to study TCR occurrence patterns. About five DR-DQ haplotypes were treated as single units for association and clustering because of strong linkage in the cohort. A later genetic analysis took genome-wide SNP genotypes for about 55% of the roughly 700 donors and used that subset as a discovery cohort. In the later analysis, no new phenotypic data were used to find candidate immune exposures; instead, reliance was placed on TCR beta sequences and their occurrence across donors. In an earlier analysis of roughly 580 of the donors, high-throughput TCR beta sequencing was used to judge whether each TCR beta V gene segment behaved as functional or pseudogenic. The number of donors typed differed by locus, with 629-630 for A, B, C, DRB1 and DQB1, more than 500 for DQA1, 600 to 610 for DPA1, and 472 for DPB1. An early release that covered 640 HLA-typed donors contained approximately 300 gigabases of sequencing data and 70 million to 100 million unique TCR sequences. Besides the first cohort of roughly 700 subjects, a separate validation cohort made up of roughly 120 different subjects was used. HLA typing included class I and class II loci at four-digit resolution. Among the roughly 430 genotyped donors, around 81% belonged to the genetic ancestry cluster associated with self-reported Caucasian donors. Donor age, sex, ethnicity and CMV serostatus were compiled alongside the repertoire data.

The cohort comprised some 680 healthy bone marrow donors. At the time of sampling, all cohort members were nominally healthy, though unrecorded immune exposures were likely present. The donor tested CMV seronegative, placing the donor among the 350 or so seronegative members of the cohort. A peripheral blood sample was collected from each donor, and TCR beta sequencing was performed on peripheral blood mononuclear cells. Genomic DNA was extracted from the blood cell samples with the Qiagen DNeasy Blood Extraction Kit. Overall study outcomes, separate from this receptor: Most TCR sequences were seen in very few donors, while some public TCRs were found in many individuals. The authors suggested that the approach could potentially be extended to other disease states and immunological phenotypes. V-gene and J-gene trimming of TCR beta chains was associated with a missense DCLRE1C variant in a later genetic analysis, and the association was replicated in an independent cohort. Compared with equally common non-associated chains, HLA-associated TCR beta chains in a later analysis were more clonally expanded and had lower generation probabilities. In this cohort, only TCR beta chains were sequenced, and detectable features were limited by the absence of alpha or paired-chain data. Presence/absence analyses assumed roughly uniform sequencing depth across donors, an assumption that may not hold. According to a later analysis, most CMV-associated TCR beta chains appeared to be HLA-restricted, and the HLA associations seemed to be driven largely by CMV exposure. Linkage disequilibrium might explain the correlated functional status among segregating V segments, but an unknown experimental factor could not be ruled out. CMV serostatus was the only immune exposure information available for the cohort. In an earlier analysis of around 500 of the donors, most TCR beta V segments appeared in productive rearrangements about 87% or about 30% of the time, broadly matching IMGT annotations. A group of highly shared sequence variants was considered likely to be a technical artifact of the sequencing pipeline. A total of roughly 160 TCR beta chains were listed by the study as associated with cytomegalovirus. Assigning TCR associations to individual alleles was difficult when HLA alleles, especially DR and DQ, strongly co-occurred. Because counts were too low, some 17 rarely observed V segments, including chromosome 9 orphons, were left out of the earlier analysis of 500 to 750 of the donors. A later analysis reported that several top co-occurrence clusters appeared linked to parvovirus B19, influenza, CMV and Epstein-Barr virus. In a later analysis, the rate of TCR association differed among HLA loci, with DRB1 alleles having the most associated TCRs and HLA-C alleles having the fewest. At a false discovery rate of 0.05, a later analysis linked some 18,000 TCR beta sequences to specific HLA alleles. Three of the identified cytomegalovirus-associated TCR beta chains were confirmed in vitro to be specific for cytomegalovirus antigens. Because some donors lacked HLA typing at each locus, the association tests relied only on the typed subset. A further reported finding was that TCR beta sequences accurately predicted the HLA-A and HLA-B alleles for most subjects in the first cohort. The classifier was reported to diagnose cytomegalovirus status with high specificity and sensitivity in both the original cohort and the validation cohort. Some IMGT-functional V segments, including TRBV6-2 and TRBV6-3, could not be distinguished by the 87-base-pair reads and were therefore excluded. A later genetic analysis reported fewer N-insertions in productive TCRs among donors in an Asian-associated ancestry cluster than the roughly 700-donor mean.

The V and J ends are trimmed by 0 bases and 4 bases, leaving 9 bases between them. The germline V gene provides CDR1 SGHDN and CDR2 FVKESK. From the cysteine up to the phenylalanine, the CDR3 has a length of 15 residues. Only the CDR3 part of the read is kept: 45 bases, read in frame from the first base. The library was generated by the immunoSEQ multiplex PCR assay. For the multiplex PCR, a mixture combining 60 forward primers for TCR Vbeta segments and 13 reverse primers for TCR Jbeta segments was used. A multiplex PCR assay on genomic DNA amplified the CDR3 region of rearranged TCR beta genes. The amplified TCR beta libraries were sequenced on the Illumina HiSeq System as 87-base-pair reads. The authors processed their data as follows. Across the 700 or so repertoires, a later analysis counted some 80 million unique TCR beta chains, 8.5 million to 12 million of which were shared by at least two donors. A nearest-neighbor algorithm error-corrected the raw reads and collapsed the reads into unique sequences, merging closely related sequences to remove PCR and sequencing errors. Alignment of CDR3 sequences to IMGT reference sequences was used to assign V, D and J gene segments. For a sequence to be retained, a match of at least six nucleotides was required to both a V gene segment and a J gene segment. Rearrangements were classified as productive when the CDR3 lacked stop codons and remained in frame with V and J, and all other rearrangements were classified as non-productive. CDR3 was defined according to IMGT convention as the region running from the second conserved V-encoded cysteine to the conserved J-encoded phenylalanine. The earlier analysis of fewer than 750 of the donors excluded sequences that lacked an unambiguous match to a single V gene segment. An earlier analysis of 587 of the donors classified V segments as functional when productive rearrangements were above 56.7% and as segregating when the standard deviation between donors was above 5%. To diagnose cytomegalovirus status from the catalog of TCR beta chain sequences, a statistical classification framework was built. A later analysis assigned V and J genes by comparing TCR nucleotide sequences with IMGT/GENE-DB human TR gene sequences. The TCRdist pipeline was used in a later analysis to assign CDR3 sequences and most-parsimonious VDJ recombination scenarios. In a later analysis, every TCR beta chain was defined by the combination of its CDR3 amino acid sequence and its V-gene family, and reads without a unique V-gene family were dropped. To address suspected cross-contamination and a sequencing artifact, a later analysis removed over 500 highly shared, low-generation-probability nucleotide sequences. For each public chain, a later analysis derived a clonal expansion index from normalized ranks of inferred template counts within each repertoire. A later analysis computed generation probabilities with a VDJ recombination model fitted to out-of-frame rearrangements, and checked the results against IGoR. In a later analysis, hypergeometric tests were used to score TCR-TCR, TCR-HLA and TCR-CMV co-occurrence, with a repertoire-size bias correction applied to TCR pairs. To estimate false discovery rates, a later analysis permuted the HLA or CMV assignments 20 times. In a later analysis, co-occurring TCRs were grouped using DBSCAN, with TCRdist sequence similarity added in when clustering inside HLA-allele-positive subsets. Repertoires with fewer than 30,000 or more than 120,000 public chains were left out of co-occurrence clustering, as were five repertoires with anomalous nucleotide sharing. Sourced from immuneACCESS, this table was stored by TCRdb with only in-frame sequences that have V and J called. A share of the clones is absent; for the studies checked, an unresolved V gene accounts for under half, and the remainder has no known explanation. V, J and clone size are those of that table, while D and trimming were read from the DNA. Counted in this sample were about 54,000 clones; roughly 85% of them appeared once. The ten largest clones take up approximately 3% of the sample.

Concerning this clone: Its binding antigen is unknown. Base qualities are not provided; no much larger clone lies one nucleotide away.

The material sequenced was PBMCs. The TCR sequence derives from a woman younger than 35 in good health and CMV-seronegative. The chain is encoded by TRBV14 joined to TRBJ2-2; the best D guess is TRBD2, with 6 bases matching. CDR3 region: CASSQDQAGTGELFF. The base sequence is TGTGCCAGCAGCCAAGATCAAGCGGGCACCGGGGAGCTGTTTTTT.